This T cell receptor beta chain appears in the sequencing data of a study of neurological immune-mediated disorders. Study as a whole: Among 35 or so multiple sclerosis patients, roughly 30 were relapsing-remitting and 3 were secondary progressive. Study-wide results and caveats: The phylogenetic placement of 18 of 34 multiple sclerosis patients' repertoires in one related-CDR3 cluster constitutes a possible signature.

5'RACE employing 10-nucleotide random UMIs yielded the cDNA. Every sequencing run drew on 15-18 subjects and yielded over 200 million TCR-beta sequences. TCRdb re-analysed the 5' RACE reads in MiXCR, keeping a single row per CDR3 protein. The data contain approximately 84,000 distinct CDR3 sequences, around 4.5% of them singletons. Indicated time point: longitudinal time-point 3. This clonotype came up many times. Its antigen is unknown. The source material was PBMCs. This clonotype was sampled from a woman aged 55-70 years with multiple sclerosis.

CDR3 DNA sequence: TGCGCCAGCAGCCTATCAACTGGAGAGACCCAGTACTTC. This sequence encodes CASSLSTGETQYF. The J gene is TRBJ2-5, the V gene TRBV5-1; no definite D call. The V gene's germline CDR1 is SGHRS and CDR2 YFSETQ. V was clipped by 4 bases and J by 4 bases, with 11 bases between them. The CDR3 has 13 amino acids.